This TCR beta chain was recorded in a study of blood T cell repertoires in COVID-19. Study overall: Sites across the United States, Italy and Spain contributed samples from acute and convalescent COVID-19. PBMCs, B-cell-depleted T cells, or T cells were the source of the cDNA or gDNA that made up the material.

V was clipped by 0 bases and J by 0 bases, with 9 bases between them. The germline V gene has CDR1 LGHDT and CDR2 YNNKEL (reference sequence). The CDR3 runs 15 residues. How the authors handled the data: Amplification of reference gene primers was used by the study to estimate nucleated cell counts. Here immunoSEQ multiplex PCR was the method, and the copy in TCRdb shows in-frame clones only, minus some. The V and J calls and clone size were taken over from that table, and D and trimming were inferred from the DNA. The data contain hundreds of thousands of clones, approximately 87% of them seen just once; the ten biggest clones take up 2% to 3%.

V is TRBV3-1 (or the pseudogene TRBV3-2) and J is TRBJ2-7; D unclear. The TCR was taken from a woman in her 70s with active or convalescent COVID-19. The sample consisted of peripheral blood. The CDR3 DNA reads TGTGCCAGCAGCCAAGATCTCACTGCCTCCTACGAGCAGTACTTC. The encoded protein is CASSQDLTASYEQYF.